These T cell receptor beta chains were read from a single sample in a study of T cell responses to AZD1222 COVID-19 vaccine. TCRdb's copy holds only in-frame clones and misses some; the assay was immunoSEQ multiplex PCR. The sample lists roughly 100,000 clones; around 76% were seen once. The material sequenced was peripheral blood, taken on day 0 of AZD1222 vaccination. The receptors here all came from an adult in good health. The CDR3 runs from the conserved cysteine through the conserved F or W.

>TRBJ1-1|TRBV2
CASSGYGGIYEAFF
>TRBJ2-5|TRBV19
CASKAAGQGKTQYF
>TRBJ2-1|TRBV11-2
CASSLEGGPGSNEQFF
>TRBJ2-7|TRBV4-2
CASSQDLAPTEQYF
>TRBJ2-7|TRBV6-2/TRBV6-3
CASSIAGIKTYEQYF
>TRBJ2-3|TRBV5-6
CASSFPTGVTDTQYF
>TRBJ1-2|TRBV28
CASREATRDGYTF
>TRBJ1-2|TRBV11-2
CASSLVSGAINYGYTF
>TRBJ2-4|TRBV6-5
CASRYQGAGNIQYF
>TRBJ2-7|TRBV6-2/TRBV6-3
CASSSTSGRYEQYF
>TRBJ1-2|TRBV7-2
CASSLPQGAGGYTF
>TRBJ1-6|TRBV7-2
CASSLYPGGGNSPLHF
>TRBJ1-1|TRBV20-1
CSARRAEAFF
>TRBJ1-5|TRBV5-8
CASSRLGRGNNQPQHF
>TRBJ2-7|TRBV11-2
CASSTYRGSYEQYF
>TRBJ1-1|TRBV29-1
CSSKGQLNTEAFF
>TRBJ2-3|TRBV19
CASSTNRGREDTQYF
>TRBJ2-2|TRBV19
CASSIATIGTTKYTGELFF
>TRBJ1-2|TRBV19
CASSIQQPNYGYTF
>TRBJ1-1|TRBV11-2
CASSLALGRNTEAFF
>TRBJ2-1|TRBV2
CASRSRTGSNEQFF
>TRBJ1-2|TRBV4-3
CASSQTGQPLYGYTF
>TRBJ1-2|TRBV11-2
CASSQGGVFHGYTF
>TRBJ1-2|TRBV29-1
CSVEDRYSNYGYTF
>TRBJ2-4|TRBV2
CASSERSGIQYF
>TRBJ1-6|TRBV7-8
CASSLAQGWGNSPLHF
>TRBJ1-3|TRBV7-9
CASSLEGPGTPSSGNTIYF
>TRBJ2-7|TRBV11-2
CASSLVRGGTYEQYF
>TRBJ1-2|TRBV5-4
CASSLPGAWDGYTF
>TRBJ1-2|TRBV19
CASSFDRSYYGYTF
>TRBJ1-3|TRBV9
CASSVGGLTQGSFSGNTIYF
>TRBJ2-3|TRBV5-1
CASSLRGVGTDTQYF
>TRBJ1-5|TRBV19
CASSIRSGNQPQHF
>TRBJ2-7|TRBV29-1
CSAGTYSYEQYF
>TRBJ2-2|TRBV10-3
CAISEVAGRQGNTGELFF
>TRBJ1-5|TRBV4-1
CASSGQRNQPQHF
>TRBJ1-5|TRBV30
CACDSSNQPQHF
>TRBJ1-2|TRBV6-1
CASSDPRREGYTF
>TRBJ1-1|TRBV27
CASRVMGNTEAFF
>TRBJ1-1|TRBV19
CASRRDSLWETEAFF
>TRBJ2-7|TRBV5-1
CASSLPTPGIGKPGLLTYEQYF
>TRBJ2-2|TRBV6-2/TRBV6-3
CASSPRPGGRGTGELFF
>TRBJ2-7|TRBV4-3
CASSQSPGDSYEQYF
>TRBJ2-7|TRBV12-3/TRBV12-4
CASSLQGSYEQYF
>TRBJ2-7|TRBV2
CASRRTGESYEQYF
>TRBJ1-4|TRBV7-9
CASSYTGTTNEKLFF
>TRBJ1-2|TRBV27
CASRPGTGGFVRLYGYTF
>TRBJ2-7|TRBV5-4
CASSLDGPYEQYF
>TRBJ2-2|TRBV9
CASSVVKGGLAGNTGELFF
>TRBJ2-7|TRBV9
CASSKGGQYHEQYF
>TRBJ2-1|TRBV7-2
CASSFFGTQSYNEQFF
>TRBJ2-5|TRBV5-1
CASSSSGETQYF
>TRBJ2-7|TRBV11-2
CASSLGPRVSAYEQYF
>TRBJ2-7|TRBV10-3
CAISESRWGQQYF
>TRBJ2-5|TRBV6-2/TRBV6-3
CASNPNLLGGETQYF
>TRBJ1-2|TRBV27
CASSSAGQINYGYTF
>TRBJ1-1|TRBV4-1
CASSQDPRTASEGEAFF